These T cell receptor beta chains were read from a single sample in a study of cytomegalovirus exposure and HLA in healthy donors. The assay was immunoSEQ multiplex PCR, and TCRdb's table has in-frame clones only and misses some. The data hold fewer than 200,000 clones, with over 60% observed a single time. The sample taken for sequencing was PBMCs. These receptors all stem from a female donor in good health and CMV-seronegative. Both conserved end residues are part of each CDR3. Each record gives: clone size, D gene, J gene, V gene, CDR3 protein, CDR3 DNA. The D gene is left open where the match is weak. Clone size is not always given. Where it is, it says once, few, many or a class for expanded clones.

>-|-|TRBJ2-5|TRBV6-6
CASSSLEQETQYF
TGTGCCAGCAGCTCACTTGAACAAGAGACCCAGTACTTC
>-|-|TRBJ1-5|TRBV18
CASSPAGLSNQPQHF
TGTGCCAGCTCACCGGCGGGACTTAGCAATCAGCCCCAGCATTTT
>-|TRBD2|TRBJ2-1|TRBV10-3
CAISERWLAGGYGFNEQFF
TGTGCCATCAGTGAGAGGTGGCTAGCGGGGGGATATGGTTTCAATGAGCAGTTCTTC
>-|TRBD2|TRBJ2-7|TRBV28
CASSPSSGSFLYEQYF
TGTGCCAGCAGTCCCTCAAGCGGGAGTTTCCTCTACGAGCAGTACTTC
>-|TRBD2|TRBJ2-5|TRBV9
CASSPGGGAQETQYF
TGTGCCAGCAGCCCGGGGGGGGGCGCGCAGGAGACCCAGTACTTC
>-|TRBD2|TRBJ2-5|TRBV4-1
CASSQGLAGGLPQETQYF
TGCGCCAGCAGCCAAGGACTAGCGGGGGGCCTCCCACAAGAGACCCAGTACTTC
>-|-|TRBJ1-5|TRBV6-1
CASRPLQGSNQPQHF
TGTGCCAGCAGGCCCTTACAGGGAAGCAATCAGCCCCAGCATTTT
>-|TRBD1|TRBJ1-3|TRBV27
CASSETGDFFGNTIYF
TGTGCCAGCAGCGAGACAGGGGACTTTTTTGGAAACACCATATATTTT
>-|-|TRBJ2-3|TRBV7-3
CASSVNPRDTDTQYF
TGTGCCAGCAGCGTAAATCCCCGGGACACAGATACGCAGTATTTT
>-|TRBD1|TRBJ2-5|TRBV28
CASSLSARGQETQYF
TGTGCCAGCAGTTTATCGGCCAGGGGGCAAGAGACCCAGTACTTC
>once|TRBD2|TRBJ2-3|TRBV7-2
CASSPSSGSTDTQYF
TGTGCCAGCAGCCCATCTAGCGGCAGCACAGATACGCAGTATTTT
>-|-|TRBJ1-1|TRBV28
CASSSGASGSEAFF
TGTGCCAGCAGTTCAGGGGCTTCAGGCTCTGAAGCTTTCTTT
>few|TRBD1|TRBJ1-2|TRBV4-3
CASSQAQGDYGYTF
TGCGCCAGCAGCCAAGCACAGGGGGACTATGGCTACACCTTC
>-|-|TRBJ2-6|TRBV30
CAWSLRANGLTF
TGTGCCTGGAGTTTGCGGGCCAACGGCCTGACTTTC
>-|TRBD1|TRBJ2-3|TRBV5-1
CASSPSTGETDTQYF
TGCGCCAGCAGCCCCTCAACAGGGGAAACAGATACGCAGTATTTT
>-|TRBD1|TRBJ2-7|TRBV28
CASLGTGGFEQYF
TGTGCCAGCCTGGGGACAGGGGGCTTCGAGCAGTACTTC
>-|TRBD1|TRBJ1-2|TRBV9
CASSSVQGAMGYGYTF
TGTGCCAGCAGCTCCGTACAGGGGGCTATGGGCTATGGCTACACCTTC
>-|-|TRBJ1-1|TRBV9
CASSVNWRNTEAFF
TGTGCCAGCAGCGTAAATTGGAGGAACACTGAAGCTTTCTTT
>-|-|TRBJ2-2|TRBV6-1
CASLTGYPATGELFF
TGTGCCAGTCTTACAGGGTACCCAGCCACCGGGGAGCTGTTTTTT
>-|TRBD1|TRBJ2-1|TRBV7-7
CASSLGPQGDNEQFF
TGTGCTAGCAGCTTAGGTCCCCAGGGGGACAATGAGCAGTTCTTC
>-|TRBD1|TRBJ1-2|TRBV2
CASNDREDYGYTF
TGTGCCAGCAACGACAGGGAGGACTATGGCTACACCTTC
>-|-|TRBJ2-5|TRBV28
CASSYDRTLKETQYF
TGTGCCAGCAGCTATGACAGGACACTAAAAGAGACCCAGTACTTC
>-|-|TRBJ2-1|TRBV5-4
CASSLVSGLINEQFF
TGTGCCAGCAGCTTGGTAAGCGGACTGATCAATGAGCAGTTCTTC
>-|-|TRBJ2-7|TRBV27
CASSGLPGPYEQYF
TGTGCCAGCAGCGGACTCCCGGGCCCCTACGAGCAGTACTTC
>-|TRBD1|TRBJ1-2|TRBV5-4
CASSPDRGSYGYTF
TGTGCCAGCAGCCCCGACAGGGGTTCCTATGGCTACACCTTC
>-|-|TRBJ1-2|TRBV7-9
CASSLREYGYIF
TGTGCCAGCAGCTTAAGGGAGTATGGCTACATCTTC
>-|-|TRBJ2-2|TRBV5-4
CASSLIQFSTGELFF
TGTGCCAGCAGCTTGATCCAGTTCTCCACCGGGGAGCTGTTTTTT
>-|TRBD2|TRBJ2-5|TRBV28
CASSSGLAGVQETQYF
TGTGCCAGCAGTTCGGGACTAGCGGGGGTCCAAGAGACCCAGTACTTC
>-|-|TRBJ1-1|TRBV5-5
CASSVLLHTEAFF
TGTGCCAGCAGCGTGCTACTTCACACTGAAGCTTTCTTT
>-|TRBD1|TRBJ2-7|TRBV28
CASSFRGRNRYEQYF
TGTGCCAGCAGTTTCAGGGGGCGGAATCGCTACGAGCAGTACTTC
>few|-|TRBJ1-1|TRBV5-4
CASSLDRNTEAFF
TGTGCCAGCAGCTTGGACAGAAACACTGAAGCTTTCTTT
>-|-|TRBJ2-1|TRBV10-3
CAIREKGDPHNEQFF
TGTGCCATCAGAGAGAAAGGGGATCCCCACAATGAGCAGTTCTTC